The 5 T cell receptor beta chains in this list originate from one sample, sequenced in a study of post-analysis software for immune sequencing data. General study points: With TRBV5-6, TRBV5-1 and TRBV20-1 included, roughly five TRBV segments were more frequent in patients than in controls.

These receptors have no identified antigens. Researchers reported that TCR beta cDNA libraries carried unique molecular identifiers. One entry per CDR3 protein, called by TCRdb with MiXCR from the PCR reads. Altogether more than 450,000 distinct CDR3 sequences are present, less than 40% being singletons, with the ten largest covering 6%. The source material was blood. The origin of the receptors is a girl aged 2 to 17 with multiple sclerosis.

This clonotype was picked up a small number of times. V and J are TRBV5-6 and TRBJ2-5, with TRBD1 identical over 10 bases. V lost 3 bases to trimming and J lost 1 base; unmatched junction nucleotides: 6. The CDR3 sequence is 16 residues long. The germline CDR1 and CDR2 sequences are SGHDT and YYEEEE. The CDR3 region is CASSSLGQGFQETQYF. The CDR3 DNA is TGTGCCAGCAGCTCTTTGGGACAGGGGTTCCAAGAGACCCAGTACTTC.

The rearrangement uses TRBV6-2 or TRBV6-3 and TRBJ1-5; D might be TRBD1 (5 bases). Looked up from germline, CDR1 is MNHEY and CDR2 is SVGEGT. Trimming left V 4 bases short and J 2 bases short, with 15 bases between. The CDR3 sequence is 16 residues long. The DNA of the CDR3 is TGTGCCAGCAGTTCTCCAATGACAGCGGGCAATCAGCCCCAGCATTTT. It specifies CASSSPMTAGNQPQHF.

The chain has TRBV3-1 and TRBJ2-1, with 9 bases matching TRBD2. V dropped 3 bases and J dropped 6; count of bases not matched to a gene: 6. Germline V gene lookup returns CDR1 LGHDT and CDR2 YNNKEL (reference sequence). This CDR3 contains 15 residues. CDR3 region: CASSHLRGGRNEQFF. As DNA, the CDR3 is TGTGCCAGCAGCCATCTGCGGGGGGGGCGCAATGAGCAGTTCTTC.

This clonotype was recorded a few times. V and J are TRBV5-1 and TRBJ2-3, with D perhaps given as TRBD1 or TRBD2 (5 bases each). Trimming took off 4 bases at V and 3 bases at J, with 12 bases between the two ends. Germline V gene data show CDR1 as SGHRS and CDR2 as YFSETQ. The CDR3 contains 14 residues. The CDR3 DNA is TGCGCCAGCAGCCAAGGGACGGAAACAGATACGCAGTATTTT. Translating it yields CASSQGTETDTQYF.

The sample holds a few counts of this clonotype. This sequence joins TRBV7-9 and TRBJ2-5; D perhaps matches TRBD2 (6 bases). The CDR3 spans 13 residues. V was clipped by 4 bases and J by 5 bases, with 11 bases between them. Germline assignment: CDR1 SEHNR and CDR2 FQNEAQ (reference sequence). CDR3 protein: CASSSGVRETQYF. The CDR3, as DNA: TGTGCCAGCAGCTCGGGGGTCAGGGAGACCCAGTACTTC.